The 15 T cell receptor beta chains below come from one sample, sequenced in a study of T-cell reconstitution after alpha-beta-depleted transplantation in children. This sample's TCRbeta library carried unique molecular identifier barcodes. TCRdb reanalysed the PCR reads using MiXCR and keeps one entry per CDR3 protein. In the table there are more than 450,000 distinct CDR3 sequences, about 17% of which are singletons. The sequencing used PBMCs from the stem cell graft donor, collected from the stem cell graft. Receptor source: a human donor who donated a stem cell graft to a child with acute lymphoblastic leukemia.

This clonotype was recorded a few times. The chain employs TRBV5-6 and TRBJ2-5; TRBD1 matches 11 bases. Germline CDR1 and CDR2: SGHDT and YYEEEE. J lost 5 bases, V lost 7 bases, and 7 bases had no gene match. The CDR3 has 14 amino acids. The CDR3 region is CASERTGGLETQYF. The CDR3, as DNA: TGTGCCAGCGAGAGGACAGGGGGCCTGGAGACCCAGTACTTC.

There are a few counts of this clonotype. This chain joins TRBV5-1 and TRBJ1-2; D may be TRBD1 (6 bases). The V gene lost 6 bases and the J gene lost 4 bases, with 16 bases spanning the gap. CDR3 length: 14 amino acids. CDR1 SGHRS and CDR2 YFSETQ come from the germline V gene. Here the CDR3 DNA reads TGCGCCAGCACCCAGGCGGACAGCTTCTATGGCTACACCTTC. This codes for CASTQADSFYGYTF. The variable domain in full, completed from reference TRBV5-1 and TRBJ1-2, reads KAGVTQTPRYLIKTRGQQVTLSCSPISGHRSVSWYQQTPGQGLQFLFEYFSETQRNKGNFPGRFSGRQFSNSRSEMNVSTLELGDSALYLCASTQADSFYGYTFGSGTRLTVV.

This chain uses TRBV20-1 with TRBJ2-1, with D maybe TRBD2 (5 bases). The CDR3 covers 11 residues. V dropped 6 bases and J dropped 8 bases, with 11 bases sitting between them. Germline loops: CDR1 DFQATT, CDR2 SNEGSKA (reference sequence). The CDR3 nucleotides read TGCAGTGCCCCCGAGCGGTATGAGCAGTTCTTC. This gives the protein CSAPERYEQFF.

V usage is TRBV7-3 and J usage is TRBJ1-5; D is unresolved. The CDR3 is 15 residues long. In germline, CDR1 is SGHTA, CDR2 FQGTGA. V was pared by 5 bases and J by 1 base, with 12 bases between. For the CDR3, the DNA is TGTGCCAGCAGCCTCAACTCTGCGAGCAATCAGCCCCAGCATTTT. It is translated as CASSLNSASNQPQHF.

The genes are TRBV5-5 and TRBJ2-7; a weak D match, TRBD1 (6 bases). This CDR3 region has 14 residues. Per germline, CDR1 SGHKS and CDR2 YYEKEE (reference sequence). Trimming stripped 4 bases from V and 5 bases from J, with 16 bases between. This CDR3 reads CASSLRDMGHEQYF. The DNA for the CDR3 is TGTGCCAGCAGCCTCCGGGACATGGGTCACGAGCAGTACTTC.

This clonotype was detected a few times. The rearrangement joins TRBV7-2 to TRBJ2-1, with D possibly TRBD2 on 5 matching bases. The CDR3 consists of 14 residues. Trimming took off 1 base at V and 8 bases at J, with 12 bases between the two ends. Germline loops: CDR1 SGHTA, CDR2 FQGNSA. The CDR3 sequence is CASSLGTSRDEQFF. The CDR3 coding sequence is TGTGCCAGCAGCTTAGGGACGTCGCGGGATGAGCAGTTCTTC.

This clonotype occurred a few times. The chain recombines TRBV7-2 with TRBJ1-1; 10 nucleotides align to TRBD1. The CDR3 has 17 residues. The V gene's germline CDR1 is SGHTA and CDR2 FQGNSA. V dropped 1 base and J dropped 3; count of bases not matched to a gene: 8. This CDR3 reads CASSLGDRGLVDTEAFF. Written as DNA, the CDR3 is TGTGCCAGCAGCTTAGGAGACAGGGGGCTTGTCGACACTGAAGCTTTCTTT.

This rearrangement joins TRBV20-1 to TRBJ2-1; no clear D. V gave up 6 bases and J gave up 0 bases, with 6 bases separating them. This CDR3 comprises 12 residues. Germline V gene data show CDR1 as DFQATT and CDR2 as SNEGSKA (reference sequence). The CDR3 reads CSAPRSYNEQFF. The CDR3 DNA sequence: TGCAGTGCCCCCCGCTCCTACAATGAGCAGTTCTTC.

This chain links TRBV5-1 with TRBJ2-3; 11 positions match TRBD2. The germline V gene encodes CDR1 SGHRS and CDR2 YFSETQ. The CDR3 length is 18 residues. The V gene end was trimmed by 1 base and the J gene end by 0 bases; junction bases not matched to a gene: 7. In DNA, the CDR3 is TGCGCCAGCAGCTTGAGCCTAGCGGGAGGTTCTAGCACAGATACGCAGTATTTT. Translated: CASSLSLAGGSSTDTQYF. The variable domain in full, completed from reference TRBV5-1 and TRBJ2-3, reads KAGVTQTPRYLIKTRGQQVTLSCSPISGHRSVSWYQQTPGQGLQFLFEYFSETQRNKGNFPGRFSGRQFSNSRSEMNVSTLELGDSALYLCASSLSLAGGSSTDTQYFGPGTRLTVL.

The CDR3 region has the DNA TGTGCCAGCAGCGACAGGGCCTACAATGAGCAGTTCTTC. This encodes CASSDRAYNEQFF. The V gene is TRBV6-1, the J gene TRBJ2-1; 7 nucleotides line up with TRBD1. The germline V gene encodes CDR1 MNHNS and CDR2 SASEGT. The CDR3 is 13 residues long. The J segment lost 2 bases and the V segment lost 6 bases, leaving 1 base of the junction unmatched.

The table lists this clonotype with a few counts. The chain employs TRBV12-3 or TRBV12-4 and TRBJ1-5; D unresolved. The CDR3 extends over 16 amino acids. The ends were cut back, 4 bases at V and 1 base at J, with 14 bases in the middle. CDR3 coding DNA: TGTGCCAGCAGTTCCTTAACCTTAGACAGCAATCAGCCCCAGCATTTT. Translating gives CASSSLTLDSNQPQHF.

This clonotype has a handful of counts. This chain uses TRBV5-1 with TRBJ2-5, with TRBD2 identical over 15 bases. V lost 4 bases to trimming and J lost 1 base; unmatched junction nucleotides: 5. The CDR3 runs 17 residues. Germline V gives CDR1 SGHRS, CDR2 YFSETQ. DNA of the CDR3: TGCGCCAGCAGCCCGGGACTAGCGGGAGGACTCCAAGAGACCCAGTACTTC. Amino acid sequence: CASSPGLAGGLQETQYF.

J is TRBJ1-2 and V is TRBV7-9; 9 nucleotides agree with TRBD1. The trim removed 3 bases at V and 6 bases at J, leaving 5 bases unmatched. The CDR3 is 14 amino acids. Per the germline V gene, CDR1 is SEHNR and CDR2 is FQNEAQ (reference sequence). The CDR3 coding sequence is TGTGCCAGCAGCTTTATCCGGGACAGGGATGGCTACACCTTC. Residues: CASSFIRDRDGYTF. The entire variable domain, with the rest obtained from reference TRBV7-9 and TRBJ1-2, is as follows: DTGVSQNPRHKITKRGQNVTFRCDPISEHNRLYWYRQTLGQGPEFLTYFQNEAQLEKSRLLSDRFSAERPKGSFSTLEIQRTEQGDSAMYLCASSFIRDRDGYTFGSGTRLTVV.

This clonotype was seen a few times. The chain has TRBV5-1 and TRBJ2-1, with D unclear. The CDR3 totals 13 residues. V lost 0 bases, J lost 13 bases, and 14 bases lay in between. The germline CDR1 and CDR2 sequences are SGHRS and YFSETQ. CDR3 in amino acids: CASSLAGSLNQFF. CDR3 bases: TGCGCCAGCAGCTTGGCGGGTAGCCTAAACCAGTTCTTC. Variable domain in full (rest from reference TRBV5-1 and TRBJ2-1): KAGVTQTPRYLIKTRGQQVTLSCSPISGHRSVSWYQQTPGQGLQFLFEYFSETQRNKGNFPGRFSGRQFSNSRSEMNVSTLELGDSALYLCASSLAGSLNQFFGPGTRLTVL.

CDR3 in amino acids: CASRGLGPYNEQFF. The CDR3 DNA follows: TGTGCCAGCAGGGGACTCGGACCCTACAATGAGCAGTTCTTC. V gene TRBV27 combines with J gene TRBJ2-1, with a weak D call TRBD2 (6 bases). Germline V gene lookup returns CDR1 MNHEY and CDR2 SMNVEV (reference sequence). The CDR3 contains 14 residues. The V end was cut by 6 bases, the J end by 2 bases, with 11 bases between.